This T cell receptor (beta chain) derives from a study of T cells in Graves' hyperthyroidism and ophthalmopathy. Study outcomes and limitations: In the blood, most expanded thyroid clonotypes above 0.001 appeared as well.

This CDR3 has 13 amino acids. Germline V gene lookup returns CDR1 SGHVS and CDR2 FQNEAQ. Newly diagnosed patients aged 18 to 65 had hyperthyroidism of under 2 months' duration. Clinical symptoms, serum thyroxine and TRAb, thyroid ultrasound and orbital computed tomography were used for the diagnoses. RNA transcripts gave rise to amplified TCR beta CDR3 regions. RT-PCR in the first round (using the HTBI primer set) targeted the TCR CDR3. TCRdb re-analysed the multiplex PCR reads in MiXCR, keeping a single row per CDR3 protein. The table includes approximately 590,000 distinct CDR3 sequences, around 42% detected once. This clonotype was recorded a few times. What it binds is unknown. The junction differs from germline at one of its ends, possibly a read error.

The receptor was derived from a woman aged 18-29 years with Graves' hyperthyroidism. The rearrangement uses TRBV7-8 and TRBJ2-5; D gene uncertain. Sample: peripheral blood or thyroid tissue (not recorded which). CDR3 residues: CASSQGLEETQYF. CDR3 in DNA: TGCGCCAGCAGCCAAGGGTTGGAAGAGACCCAGTACTTC.